Each of the 9 T cell receptor beta chains below was sequenced from the same sample in a study of cytomegalovirus exposure and HLA in healthy donors. 60 Vbeta and 13 Jbeta primers were used in PCR. Method: immunoSEQ multiplex PCR; TCRdb's copy keeps in-frame clones and lacks some. The sample includes some 100,000 clones, roughly 78% of them seen just once. Sequencing was carried out using PBMCs. Every receptor here comes from a woman aged 40-49 years in good health and CMV-seropositive.

V is TRBV5-1 and J is TRBJ2-1; 8 bases map to TRBD2. This CDR3 spans 15 amino acids. Trimming removed 4 bases from V and 6 bases from J; junction bases left unmatched: 9. Germline loops: CDR1 SGHRS, CDR2 YFSETQ. Here the CDR3 DNA reads TGCGCCAGCAGCCTCGGGACTAGTCAGGGCAATGAGCAGTTCTTC. It codes for CASSLGTSQGNEQFF.

V gene TRBV11-2 combines with J gene TRBJ1-4; the match to TRBD1 covers 7 bases. Germline lookup yields CDR1 SGHAT and CDR2 FQNNGV. V lost 5 bases, J lost 7 bases, and 4 bases stayed unmatched. The CDR3 consists of 13 residues. CDR3 region: CASSRDRGEKLFF. The CDR3 coding sequence is TGTGCCAGCAGCCGGGACAGAGGTGAAAAACTGTTTTTT.

The chain has TRBV5-4 and TRBJ2-5, with a tentative D call TRBD1 (7 bases). CDR1 and CDR2 from the germline V gene are SGHNT and YYREEE (reference sequence). This CDR3 has 14 residues. V lost 1 base to trimming and J lost 2 bases, with 9 bases between them. The CDR3 protein is CASSLPGGQETQYF. The DNA for the CDR3 is TGTGCCAGCAGCTTGCCAGGGGGGCAAGAGACCCAGTACTTC.

In its sample, this clone was seen a few times. This chain connects TRBV27 to TRBJ2-7; D is perhaps TRBD2 (6 bases). CDR3 size: 14 residues. V lost 6 bases and J lost 2, with 14 bases in between. Germline V gene data show CDR1 as MNHEY and CDR2 as SMNVEV (reference sequence). CDR3 in DNA: TGTGCCAGCAGAGAGCGGGTACCGCCCTACGAGCAGTACTTC. As protein: CASRERVPPYEQYF.

This clone was picked up a small number of times. The chain is built from TRBV4-1 and TRBJ1-5; weak D call: TRBD1 (6 bases). CDR3 length: 17 amino acids. Looked up from germline, CDR1 is MGHRA and CDR2 is YSYEKL. V lost 2 bases and J 2 bases, leaving 16 bases between the germline ends. The CDR3, as DNA: TGCGCCAGCAGCCAATCAACAACTGGGGGCGGCAATCAGCCCCAGCATTTT. Protein product: CASSQSTTGGGNQPQHF.

J is TRBJ2-7 and V is TRBV7-2; 8 bases agree with TRBD2. Germline V gene sequence: CDR1 SGHTA, CDR2 FQGNSA. The trim removed 5 bases at V and 3 bases at J, leaving 6 bases unmatched. This CDR3 contains 14 residues. CDR3 residues: CASSRGGTVYEQYF. CDR3 coding DNA: TGTGCCAGCAGCCGGGGGGGGACCGTCTACGAGCAGTACTTC.

The chain carries TRBV9 and TRBJ2-5, with TRBD2 matching over 7 bases. The germline V gene has CDR1 SGDLS and CDR2 YYNGEE. This CDR3 has 14 amino acids. V lost 0 bases and J lost 3; bases outside the gene matches: 2. CDR3 amino acids: CASSVASGEETQYF. In DNA, the CDR3 is TGTGCCAGCAGCGTAGCTAGCGGAGAAGAGACCCAGTACTTC.

With regard to this clone: This CDR3 is also generated by other DNA sequences in the sample. J is TRBJ1-2 and V is TRBV2; a weak D match, TRBD1 (6 bases). Germline CDR1 SNHLY, CDR2 FYNNEI. This CDR3 is 15 amino acids long. Trimming pared 1 base from V and 4 bases from J, leaving 13 bases between. The CDR3 DNA follows: TGTGCCAGCAGTGAAGTAGTGGACAGTTTCTATGGCTACACCTTC. Amino acids: CASSEVVDSFYGYTF.

The chain couples TRBV4-2 to TRBJ1-2; D may be TRBD1 (5 bases). From germline, CDR1 is LGHNA and CDR2 YNFKEQ. The CDR3 spans 14 residues. The germline V and J ends were trimmed by 3 bases and 2 bases, with 10 bases remaining between them. This CDR3 reads CASSQVGQNYGYTF. For the CDR3, the DNA is TGTGCCAGCAGCCAGGTGGGGCAGAACTATGGCTACACCTTC.